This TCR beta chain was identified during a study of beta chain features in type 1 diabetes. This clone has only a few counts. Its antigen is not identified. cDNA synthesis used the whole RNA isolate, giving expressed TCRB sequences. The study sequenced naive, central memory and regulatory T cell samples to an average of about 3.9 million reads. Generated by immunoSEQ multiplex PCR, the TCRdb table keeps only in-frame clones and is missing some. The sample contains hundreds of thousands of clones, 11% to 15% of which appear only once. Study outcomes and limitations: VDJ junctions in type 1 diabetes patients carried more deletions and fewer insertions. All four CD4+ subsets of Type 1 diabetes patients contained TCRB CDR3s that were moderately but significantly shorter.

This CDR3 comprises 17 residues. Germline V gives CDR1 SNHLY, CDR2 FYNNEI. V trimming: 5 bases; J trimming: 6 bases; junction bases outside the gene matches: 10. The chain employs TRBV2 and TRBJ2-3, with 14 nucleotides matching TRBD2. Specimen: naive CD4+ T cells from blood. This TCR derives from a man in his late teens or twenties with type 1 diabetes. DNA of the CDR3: TGTGCCAGCAGTAGAAGACTAGCGGGAGGGCCATATGATACGCAGTATTTT. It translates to CASSRRLAGGPYDTQYF.